The rows below give T cell receptor beta chains drawn from one sample of a study of blood T cell repertoires in COVID-19. Generated by immunoSEQ multiplex PCR, the TCRdb table keeps only in-frame clones and is missing some. This table holds under 200,000 clones, roughly 93% found once. The specimen was peripheral blood. The source of these receptors is a man aged 18 to 30 with acute or convalescent COVID-19. The CDR3 runs from the conserved cysteine through the conserved F or W. Fields, in order: V gene, D gene, clone size, J gene, CDR3 DNA, CDR3 protein. D genes are given only for firm matches. For some rows the clone size is stated as once, few or many, or as a class when expanded; others skip it.

v_gene: TRBV21-1; d_gene: .; abundance: .; j_gene: TRBJ2-1; CDR3nt: TGTGCCAGCAGCAAAGACGGAGTACCCTCCTACAATGAGCAGTTCTTC; CDR3aa: CASSKDGVPSYNEQFF
v_gene: TRBV23-1; d_gene: TRBD2; abundance: once; j_gene: TRBJ2-3; CDR3nt: TGCGCCAGCAGTCAACCGAGGCGGGAGGGCACAGATACGCAGTATTTT; CDR3aa: CASSQPRREGTDTQYF
v_gene: TRBV3-1/TRBV3-2; d_gene: .; abundance: .; j_gene: TRBJ1-1; CDR3nt: TGTGCCAGCAGCCTTGGGTCAGGAACTGAAGCTTTCTTT; CDR3aa: CASSLGSGTEAFF
v_gene: TRBV5-1; d_gene: .; abundance: once; j_gene: TRBJ1-4; CDR3nt: TGCGCCAGCAGCTTGGCCGCAACTAATGAAAAACTGTTTTTT; CDR3aa: CASSLAATNEKLFF
v_gene: TRBV9; d_gene: .; abundance: .; j_gene: TRBJ2-1; CDR3nt: TGTGCCAGCAGCCCCGTTAGCGGAGAATACAATGAGCAGTTCTTC; CDR3aa: CASSPVSGEYNEQFF
v_gene: TRBV5-8; d_gene: TRBD1; abundance: .; j_gene: TRBJ1-1; CDR3nt: TGTGCCAGCAGCTTGTCCCGACAGGGAAGGACTGAAGTTTTCTTT; CDR3aa: CASSLSRQGRTEVFF
v_gene: TRBV9; d_gene: TRBD1; abundance: .; j_gene: TRBJ1-3; CDR3nt: TGTGCCAGCAGCATTGGGACAGGGGGTGTAAACACCATATATTTT; CDR3aa: CASSIGTGGVNTIYF
v_gene: TRBV7-6; d_gene: TRBD2; abundance: .; j_gene: TRBJ2-3; CDR3nt: TGTGCCAGCAGCCGACTGACTAGCGGGGTCACAGATACGCAGTATTTT; CDR3aa: CASSRLTSGVTDTQYF
v_gene: TRBV7-2; d_gene: .; abundance: .; j_gene: TRBJ1-6; CDR3nt: TGTGCCAGCAGCTTACCGCGGGGGAGCTCCTATAATTCACCCCTCCACTTT; CDR3aa: CASSLPRGSSYNSPLHF
v_gene: TRBV9; d_gene: TRBD1; abundance: .; j_gene: TRBJ1-4; CDR3nt: TGTGCCAGCAGCGATCGTCAGGGGGCTTGGGGAAAACTGTTTTTT; CDR3aa: CASSDRQGAWGKLFF
v_gene: TRBV12-3/TRBV12-4; d_gene: .; abundance: .; j_gene: TRBJ1-1; CDR3nt: TGTGCCAGCAGTAGGGGGACTGAAGCTTTCTTT; CDR3aa: CASSRGTEAFF
v_gene: TRBV6-2/TRBV6-3; d_gene: TRBD1; abundance: few; j_gene: TRBJ2-5; CDR3nt: TGTGCCAGCAGTTGGGGACAGCCAGAGACCCAGTACTTC; CDR3aa: CASSWGQPETQYF
v_gene: TRBV18; d_gene: TRBD1; abundance: once; j_gene: TRBJ2-5; CDR3nt: TGTGCCAGCTCTCCCGGGACAGCCAAAGAGACCCAGTACTTC; CDR3aa: CASSPGTAKETQYF
v_gene: TRBV19; d_gene: TRBD1; abundance: .; j_gene: TRBJ2-1; CDR3nt: TGTGCCAGTAGCCGGGGACAGGGCTCGGCGAGCTCCTACAATGAGCAGTTCTTC; CDR3aa: CASSRGQGSASSYNEQFF
v_gene: TRBV2; d_gene: .; abundance: .; j_gene: TRBJ1-1; CDR3nt: TGTGCCAGCAGTGAGAGTGCAGGGCTGAGCGCTTTCTTT; CDR3aa: CASSESAGLSAFF
v_gene: TRBV27; d_gene: .; abundance: .; j_gene: TRBJ1-1; CDR3nt: TGTGCCAGCAGTTTATTTCGAGTTAGCACTGAAGCTTTCTTT; CDR3aa: CASSLFRVSTEAFF
v_gene: TRBV19; d_gene: TRBD1; abundance: .; j_gene: TRBJ1-2; CDR3nt: TGTGCCAGTAGTCCGGTGTCAGGGGGTGCGGGAGGCTACACCTTC; CDR3aa: CASSPVSGGAGGYTF
v_gene: TRBV11-3; d_gene: .; abundance: few; j_gene: TRBJ2-1; CDR3nt: TGTGCCAGCAGCTTAGACGGGGACAATGAGCAGTTCTTC; CDR3aa: CASSLDGDNEQFF
v_gene: TRBV5-4; d_gene: .; abundance: .; j_gene: TRBJ2-1; CDR3nt: TGTGCCAGCAGCTTTGTCGTGACAGGCGTAAGCAATGAGCAGTTCTTC; CDR3aa: CASSFVVTGVSNEQFF
v_gene: TRBV19; d_gene: TRBD1; abundance: .; j_gene: TRBJ1-1; CDR3nt: TGTGCCAGTAGTGCGCAACAGGGGGCGAACACTGAAGCTTTCTTT; CDR3aa: CASSAQQGANTEAFF
v_gene: TRBV24-1; d_gene: TRBD2; abundance: .; j_gene: TRBJ2-7; CDR3nt: TGTGCCACCAGTGATGGGTCGGGGGGGGCCTACGAGCAGTACTTC; CDR3aa: CATSDGSGGAYEQYF
v_gene: TRBV28; d_gene: .; abundance: once; j_gene: TRBJ2-1; CDR3nt: TGTGCCAGCCTTTCTGGAGGGGCGGATGAGCAGTTCTTC; CDR3aa: CASLSGGADEQFF
v_gene: TRBV18; d_gene: .; abundance: .; j_gene: TRBJ2-7; CDR3nt: TGTGCCAGCTCACCCGGACAGATTCAACCCTACGAGCAGTACTTC; CDR3aa: CASSPGQIQPYEQYF
v_gene: TRBV9; d_gene: .; abundance: .; j_gene: TRBJ1-1; CDR3nt: TGTGCCAGCAGCGTAGAAATACGGGGGGACACTGAAGCTTTCTTT; CDR3aa: CASSVEIRGDTEAFF
v_gene: TRBV11-2; d_gene: .; abundance: .; j_gene: TRBJ2-2; CDR3nt: TGTGCCAGCAGTTCTCGTCCTACCGAGTGGACCGGGGAGCTGTTTTTT; CDR3aa: CASSSRPTEWTGELFF
v_gene: TRBV5-1; d_gene: TRBD1; abundance: .; j_gene: TRBJ1-6; CDR3nt: TGCGCCAGCAGCCTATCCTACAGGGGTTCCTATAATTCACCCCTCCACTTT; CDR3aa: CASSLSYRGSYNSPLHF
v_gene: TRBV4-1; d_gene: TRBD2; abundance: .; j_gene: TRBJ2-7; CDR3nt: TGCGCCAGCAGCCAAGATGGGACTAGCGGGAGTCCCTACGAGCAGTACTTC; CDR3aa: CASSQDGTSGSPYEQYF
v_gene: TRBV10-3; d_gene: .; abundance: .; j_gene: TRBJ1-1; CDR3nt: TGTGCCATCAGTGAGTCGAGATCGAACACTGAAGCTTTCTTT; CDR3aa: CAISESRSNTEAFF
v_gene: TRBV7-9; d_gene: .; abundance: once; j_gene: TRBJ2-3; CDR3nt: TGTGCCAGCAGCCCAACTAACACAGATACGCAGTATTTT; CDR3aa: CASSPTNTDTQYF
v_gene: TRBV3-1/TRBV3-2; d_gene: .; abundance: .; j_gene: TRBJ1-1; CDR3nt: TGTGCCAGCAGCCAAGATCGAAGAGGAAGCACTGAAGCTTTCTTT; CDR3aa: CASSQDRRGSTEAFF
v_gene: TRBV18; d_gene: TRBD2; abundance: .; j_gene: TRBJ2-3; CDR3nt: TGTGCCAGCTCACCGATAGCGGGGGGGCCAGGAGATACGCAGTATTTT; CDR3aa: CASSPIAGGPGDTQYF
v_gene: TRBV3-1/TRBV3-2; d_gene: .; abundance: .; j_gene: TRBJ1-5; CDR3nt: TGTGCCAGCAGCCAAACATTGAATCAGCCCCAGCATTTT; CDR3aa: CASSQTLNQPQHF
v_gene: TRBV9; d_gene: .; abundance: .; j_gene: TRBJ1-1; CDR3nt: TGTGCCAGCAGCGTAGGGGATGGGAGCACTGAAGCTTTCTTT; CDR3aa: CASSVGDGSTEAFF
v_gene: TRBV5-1; d_gene: .; abundance: .; j_gene: TRBJ2-3; CDR3nt: TGCGCCAGCAGCTGGGGCGGAGGGGGCACAGATACGCAGTATTTT; CDR3aa: CASSWGGGGTDTQYF
v_gene: TRBV5-1; d_gene: .; abundance: .; j_gene: TRBJ1-1; CDR3nt: TGCGCCAGCAGCTTGGACAGGTTTGAGGCTTTCTTT; CDR3aa: CASSLDRFEAFF
v_gene: TRBV3-1/TRBV3-2; d_gene: .; abundance: .; j_gene: TRBJ1-1; CDR3nt: TGTGCCAGCAGCCAACAGGGGACTACGAACACTGAAGCTTTCTTT; CDR3aa: CASSQQGTTNTEAFF